Each of the 20 T cell receptor beta chains below was sequenced from the same sample in a study of OX40 agonist ivuxolimab in advanced cancers. The protocol was immunoSEQ multiplex PCR, while the TCRdb copy is restricted to in-frame clones and leaves out a portion. The table records about 70,000 clones, around 88% of them present only once. The specimen comprised CD4+ or CD8+ T cells sorted from blood, sampled in a trial of the OX40 agonist ivuxolimab. The source of these receptors is an adult with an advanced solid tumor such as melanoma, head and neck, liver or kidney cancer.

V gene TRBV5-6 combines with J gene TRBJ1-3, with D uncertain. Germline V gives CDR1 SGHDT, CDR2 YYEEEE. V gave up 4 bases and J gave up 1 base, with 9 bases separating them. The CDR3 consists of 14 residues. Here the CDR3 DNA reads TGTGCCAGCAGCCGCCGAGGGTCTGGAAACACCATATATTTT. Encoded protein: CASSRRGSGNTIYF.

The rearrangement joins TRBV2 to TRBJ1-6, with D possibly matching TRBD1 (6 bases). This CDR3 contains 16 residues. V was pared by 5 bases and J by 9 bases, with 20 bases between. Germline V lookup: CDR1 SNHLY, CDR2 FYNNEI. The CDR3 loop is CASSLSGDSGASPLHF. CDR3 coding DNA: TGTGCCAGCAGTCTTTCAGGGGACTCCGGGGCTTCACCCCTCCACTTT.

With regard to this clone: Compared with germline, one end of the junction differs, possibly owing to a read error. This rearrangement joins TRBV6-1 to TRBJ1-6; D remains ambiguous. The germline CDR1 and CDR2 sequences are MNHNS and SASEGT. The CDR3 is 13 amino acids. The CDR3 sequence is CASSEWVNSPPHF. As DNA, the CDR3 is TGTGCCAGCAGTGAATGGGTTAATTCACCCCCCCACTTT.

The genes are TRBV5-6 and TRBJ1-2, with unresolved D. Germline V CDR1 and CDR2: SGHDT, YYEEEE. Trimming left V 0 bases short and J 6 bases short, with 9 bases between. This CDR3 is built from 13 residues. In DNA, the CDR3 is TGTGCCAGCAGCTTGGCCAATGGGGATGGCTACACCTTC. This codes for CASSLANGDGYTF.

The chain combines TRBV29-1 with TRBJ2-3, with D uncertain. The ends were cut back, 3 bases at V and 0 bases at J, with 7 bases in the middle. Germline V gene lookup returns CDR1 SQVTM and CDR2 ANQGSEA. CDR3 length: 13 residues. CDR3 DNA sequence: TGCAGCGTTGATATCGGAAGCACAGATACGCAGTATTTT. Protein sequence: CSVDIGSTDTQYF.

This sequence joins TRBV11-3 and TRBJ2-1, with a tentative D call TRBD2 (5 bases). V was shortened by 5 bases and J by 0 bases, with 14 bases between the two germline ends. Germline values: CDR1 SGHNT, CDR2 YENEEA. The CDR3 is made up of 16 amino acids. CDR3 sequence (DNA): TGTGCCAGCAGCCCAGGTGGGAGCAGCTCCTACAATGAGCAGTTCTTC. As protein: CASSPGGSSSYNEQFF. Complete variable domain (other parts from reference TRBV11-3 and TRBJ2-1): EAGVVQSPRYKIIEKKQPVAFWCNPISGHNTLYWYLQNLGQGPELLIRYENEEAVDDSQLPKDRFSAERLKGVDSTLKIQPAELGDSAVYLCASSPGGSSSYNEQFFGPGTRLTVL.

The chain is built from TRBV10-3 and TRBJ1-3; 7 bases align to TRBD1. J lost 0 bases, V lost 2 bases, and 4 bases had no gene match. The CDR3 is made up of 16 amino acids. CDR1 is ENHRY and CDR2 is SYGVKD in the germline V gene. The CDR3: CAISELGQNSGNTIYF. CDR3 DNA sequence: TGTGCCATCAGTGAGCTGGGACAGAACTCTGGAAACACCATATATTTT.

The J gene is TRBJ2-1, the V gene TRBV18, with D tentatively TRBD1 (6 bases). V dropped 2 bases and J dropped 8 bases, with 19 bases sitting between them. This CDR3 is built from 16 residues. Germline V lookup: CDR1 KGHSH, CDR2 LQKENI. The CDR3 loop is CASSPGQPAGDDEQFF. The CDR3 coding sequence is TGTGCCAGCTCACCAGGACAGCCTGCAGGGGACGATGAGCAGTTCTTC.

V usage is TRBV7-2 and J usage is TRBJ1-1; no firm D call. The CDR3 contains 13 residues. V was cut by 2 bases and J by 0 bases, with 4 bases left in between. Germline CDR1 is SGHTA and CDR2 is FQGNSA. The CDR3 sequence: CASSLMMNTEAFF. Here the CDR3 DNA reads TGTGCCAGCAGCTTAATGATGAACACTGAAGCTTTCTTT.

The chain has TRBV10-1 and TRBJ2-6; TRBD1 matches 9 bases. Germline V gene lookup returns CDR1 WNHNN and CDR2 SYGVQD (reference sequence). The V gene end was trimmed by 5 bases and the J gene end by 0 bases; junction bases not matched to a gene: 5. The CDR3 length is 17 residues. Here the CDR3 DNA reads TGCGCCAGCAGTCCCGGGACAGGGATCTCTGGGGCCAACGTCCTGACTTTC. Translation gives CASSPGTGISGANVLTF.

The rearrangement links TRBV7-3 to TRBJ2-5; the D call may be TRBD1 or TRBD2 (6 bases each). The CDR3 sequence is 16 residues long. Trimming removed 1 base at V and 2 bases at J, with 14 bases between. Germline lookup yields CDR1 SGHTA and CDR2 FQGTGA. The CDR3 coding sequence is TGTGCCAGCAGCTTAATGGGGCAGGGGAGGCAAGAGACCCAGTACTTC. It codes for CASSLMGQGRQETQYF.

The rearrangement links TRBV9 to TRBJ2-1; 9 nucleotides line up with TRBD2. This CDR3 has 18 residues. V gave up 0 bases and J gave up 9 bases; unmatched junction bases: 16. Germline V gene data show CDR1 as SGDLS and CDR2 as YYNGEE. DNA of the CDR3: TGTGCCAGCAGCGTAGGGGAAGGGCGCCCGGGACTAGCAGGTGAGCAGTTCTTC. Its protein product is CASSVGEGRPGLAGEQFF. Complete variable domain (other parts from reference TRBV9 and TRBJ2-1): DSGVTQTPKHLITATGQRVTLRCSPRSGDLSVYWYQQSLDQGLQFLIQYYNGEERAKGNILERFSAQQFPDLHSELNLSSLELGDSALYFCASSVGEGRPGLAGEQFFGPGTRLTVL.

V and J are TRBV5-6 and TRBJ2-1; D is unresolved. CDR1 is SGHDT, CDR2 YYEEEE, per germline. Trimming shortened V by 1 base and J by 0 bases, and 11 bases separated the two germline ends. CDR3 length equals 16 residues. Here the CDR3 reads CASSLSGEISYNEQFF. The CDR3, as DNA: TGTGCCAGCAGCTTGTCTGGGGAAATCTCCTACAATGAGCAGTTCTTC.

The genes are TRBV2 and TRBJ1-5, with unresolved D. From germline, CDR1 is SNHLY and CDR2 FYNNEI. The length of the CDR3 is 13 residues. The V end lost 5 bases, the J end lost 7 bases, and 12 bases lay between the germline ends. Written as DNA, the CDR3 is TGTGCCAGCAGTCTCGGACCGAGGCAGCCCCAGCATTTT. Residues: CASSLGPRQPQHF.

The sample holds one count of this clone. The gene calls are TRBV18 and TRBJ2-3; D remains unclear. The CDR3 runs to 15 residues. With 6 bases removed from V and 0 bases from J, the gap between germline ends came to 13 bases. Germline V gene sequence: CDR1 KGHSH, CDR2 LQKENI. CDR3 sequence (DNA): TGTGCCAGCTCCCTCCTTGACCCGAGCACAGATACGCAGTATTTT. Translating it yields CASSLLDPSTDTQYF.

A word on this clone: The sample carries other DNA sequences with the same CDR3. This chain joins TRBV5-1 and TRBJ2-1, with D possibly matching TRBD1 (6 bases). This CDR3 contains 14 residues. The V gene lost 0 bases and the J gene lost 4 bases, with 8 bases spanning the gap. In germline, CDR1 is SGHRS, CDR2 YFSETQ. CDR3 coding DNA: TGCGCCAGCAGCTTGGACGGGACATACAATGAGCAGTTCTTC. Its translation is CASSLDGTYNEQFF.

This chain links TRBV7-2 with TRBJ2-1; 7 bases map to TRBD1. Germline CDR1 is SGHTA and CDR2 is FQGNSA. The V segment lost 6 bases and the J segment 2 bases; nucleotides outside the gene matches: 7. CDR3 size: 15 residues. The CDR3 DNA reads TGTGCCAGCAGTCGGACCGGGACAGCCTACAATGAGCAGTTCTTC. It is translated as CASSRTGTAYNEQFF.

This rearrangement joins TRBV18 to TRBJ2-5; no reliable D call. Germline CDR1 is KGHSH and CDR2 is LQKENI. This CDR3 has 11 amino acids. V was cut by 3 bases and J by 1 base, with 0 bases left in between. The CDR3 sequence is CASSPQETQYF. DNA for the CDR3: TGTGCCAGCTCACCCCAAGAGACCCAGTACTTC.

The chain recombines TRBV5-4 with TRBJ2-7; 7 positions agree with TRBD1. This CDR3 contains 13 residues. Germline CDR1 reads SGHNT; CDR2 reads YYREEE (reference sequence). Germline trimming cut 5 bases from V and 2 bases from J; bases unmatched to any gene: 4. As DNA, the CDR3 is TGTGCCAGCAGTCCGACAGGGCCCTACGAGCAGTACTTC. It encodes CASSPTGPYEQYF.

The rearrangement joins TRBV10-1 to TRBJ2-3, with D possibly TRBD2 on 6 matching bases. V lost 5 bases and J lost 5, with 14 bases in between. The CDR3 consists of 14 residues. Germline V lookup: CDR1 WNHNN, CDR2 SYGVQD (reference sequence). The CDR3 DNA sequence: TGCGCCAGCAGTACCCGCTCCGGGGGAGATACGCAGTATTTT. This codes for CASSTRSGGDTQYF.